The table lists the clone carrying this T cell receptor beta chain with many counts. The data were obtained in a study of T cells in Graves' hyperthyroidism and ophthalmopathy. It was RNA transcripts that yielded the amplified TCR beta CDR3 regions. HTBI primers were used for first-round RT-PCR of the TCR CDR3. Via MiXCR, TCRdb re-called the multiplex PCR reads, giving one row per CDR3 protein. The table shows 350,000 to 450,000 distinct CDR3 sequences, with about 15% occurring only once. The CDR3 is made up of 14 amino acids. The V and J ends lost 5 bases and 3 bases respectively, with 12 bases between them.

This TCR was recovered from an older woman with Graves' hyperthyroidism. Sample: blood. The chain links TRBV12-3 or TRBV12-4 to TRBJ2-3, with D possibly TRBD2 on 5 matching bases. The CDR3 DNA reads TGTGCCAGCAGTCCAAAGACGGGGACAGATACGCAGTATTTT. Protein sequence: CASSPKTGTDTQYF.